A single TCR beta chain is shown here with its context. Its antigen is as yet unknown. This sample was taken from a study of CD8 T cells in ankylosing spondylitis. Findings and limits, study-wide: Those disease-linked clones were CD8+; they were also relatively rare in peripheral blood. Seemingly distinctive of ankylosing spondylitis blood was a TCR beta motif formed by eight highly homologous variants.

Using quantitative 5'-RACE with molecular barcodes, the authors made TCR beta libraries. MiXCR, applied by TCRdb to the 5' RACE reads, yields one record per CDR3 protein. Of over 200,000 distinct CDR3 sequences detected, more than 9% appear once; the ten largest clones hold over 20%. This CDR3 has 16 amino acids. The J segment lost 6 bases and the V segment lost 4 bases, leaving 9 bases of the junction unmatched. Germline V gene lookup returns CDR1 LGHDT and CDR2 YNNKEL (reference sequence). This sequence was found in a male donor with ankylosing spondylitis or in good health (not recorded which). The chain couples TRBV3-1 to TRBJ2-1; TRBD2 agrees at 10 bases. The sequenced sample consisted of blood, either unsorted or a sorted T cell fraction (not recorded which). CDR3 amino acids: CASSLATSGAFNEQFF. The CDR3 DNA sequence: TGTGCCAGCAGCCTGGCAACTAGCGGGGCTTTCAATGAGCAGTTCTTC.